This is a list of T cell receptor beta chains from one sample in a study of T cell changes during pregnancy in multiple sclerosis. This table comes from immunoSEQ multiplex PCR, and its TCRdb copy is limited to in-frame clones, with some not included. The sample includes some 45,000 clones, 85% to 95% of them seen just once. The specimen was CD8+ T cells from peripheral blood mononuclear cells, collected in the first trimester of pregnancy. Receptors were obtained from a female donor with multiple sclerosis, enrolled in a pregnancy study. Each CDR3 is given with its conserved first and last residue. D genes are given only for firm matches. Expanded clones get a size class; other rows say once, few or many, or leave the size out.

TGTGCCAGCAGTGAACCGCAGGCTGTTTATCAATACGAGCAGTACTTC	CASSEPQAVYQYEQYF	TRBV2	-	TRBJ2-7	-
TGTGCCAGCAGTTTATCCCCTAGCGGGAGCGGTGAGCAGTTCTTC	CASSLSPSGSGEQFF	TRBV27	once	TRBJ2-1	TRBD2
TGTGCCAGCAGCTTGCGGGGTCCTTCCTACGAGCAGTACTTC	CASSLRGPSYEQYF	TRBV5-8	-	TRBJ2-7	-
TGTGCCTGGAGTGCCCCAGGGGGCTACGAGCAGTACTTC	CAWSAPGGYEQYF	TRBV30	-	TRBJ2-7	TRBD1
TGTGCCAGCAGTCGTCGGGCAGATACGCAGTATTTT	CASSRRADTQYF	TRBV4-2	-	TRBJ2-3	-
TGTGCCAGTAGTCCCGGGACTAGCGGCTGGGAGCAGTACTTC	CASSPGTSGWEQYF	TRBV19	-	TRBJ2-7	TRBD2
TGTGCCAGCAGCCACACAGGGTTGCCCGGGGAGCTGTTTTTT	CASSHTGLPGELFF	TRBV14	-	TRBJ2-2	-
TGCGCCAGCAGGAGGGGAGAGGGGGGGACAGATACGCAGTATTTT	CASRRGEGGTDTQYF	TRBV4-3	once	TRBJ2-3	-
TGCGCCAGCCTGACTAGCGGGAGTTTGGATGAGCAGTTCTTC	CASLTSGSLDEQFF	TRBV10-2	-	TRBJ2-1	TRBD2
TGTGCCAGCAGCCCCAACGTCGGCGAGCAGTACTTC	CASSPNVGEQYF	TRBV2	-	TRBJ2-7	-
TGTGCCAGCAGTGAAGGGGGGGTGACTGAAGCTTTCTTT	CASSEGGVTEAFF	TRBV2	-	TRBJ1-1	-
TGCGCCAGCAGCCCCTCCCTGACTAGCGGCTACGAGCAGTACTTC	CASSPSLTSGYEQYF	TRBV4-1	-	TRBJ2-7	TRBD2
TGCGCCAGCAGCCAAGCCACTACAGGGTCCTACGAGCAGTACTTC	CASSQATTGSYEQYF	TRBV4-1	-	TRBJ2-7	-
TGTGCCAGCAGTTCGGACAGGGGACTCTCCGGCTACACCTTC	CASSSDRGLSGYTF	TRBV27	-	TRBJ1-2	TRBD1
TGTGCCAGCAGTGAAGACTACCCACTGACAGATACGCAGTATTTT	CASSEDYPLTDTQYF	TRBV6-1	-	TRBJ2-3	-
TGCGCCAGCAGCCAAGAATGGGGGGTAGTAGGGAATCAGCCCCAGCATTTT	CASSQEWGVVGNQPQHF	TRBV4-1	-	TRBJ1-5	-
TGTGCCAGCAGCTTGGCCAGAAACTCCTACGAGCAGTACTTC	CASSLARNSYEQYF	TRBV5-6	-	TRBJ2-7	-
TGTGCCAGCAGTACCCGAGGACAGGGACCATTCACAGATACGCAGTATTTT	CASSTRGQGPFTDTQYF	TRBV9	-	TRBJ2-3	TRBD1
TGTGCCTGGAGTGTAAGCCGGAGTAACCCCTCCAATGAGCAGTTCTTC	CAWSVSRSNPSNEQFF	TRBV30	-	TRBJ2-1	-
TGCGCCAGCAGCCATGCAGGGGGGGATACGCAGTATTTT	CASSHAGGDTQYF	TRBV4-1	-	TRBJ2-3	-
TGCGCCAGCAGCCAAGTGGAGGGCAGGTCGCGGGCTTTCTTT	CASSQVEGRSRAFF	TRBV4-1	once	TRBJ1-1	-
TGTGCCAGCAGTCGGCGGCCAACTAATGAAAAACTGTTTTTT	CASSRRPTNEKLFF	TRBV27	-	TRBJ1-4	-
TGTGCCTGGAGTGTAGGACAGGGGATGACTGAAGCTTTCTTT	CAWSVGQGMTEAFF	TRBV30	-	TRBJ1-1	TRBD1
TGTGCCAGCAGCGCCGGGACTTACGAGCAGTACTTC	CASSAGTYEQYF	TRBV9	-	TRBJ2-7	-
TGCGCCAGCACCCCAGGGGTGGGGTTTAGCACAGATACGCAGTATTTT	CASTPGVGFSTDTQYF	TRBV5-1	-	TRBJ2-3	-
TGTGCCAGCAGCTTAGGGTCCCTAGCCAGCAATGAGCAGTTCTTC	CASSLGSLASNEQFF	TRBV7-9	-	TRBJ2-1	-
TGTGCCAGCAGCTTAGTGCGGGACACTGAAGCTTTCTTT	CASSLVRDTEAFF	TRBV11-1	-	TRBJ1-1	-
TGTGCCAGTAGTATTGTGGGTAGCGGGATGGAAGGGCAGTTCTTC	CASSIVGSGMEGQFF	TRBV19	once	TRBJ2-1	TRBD2
TGTGCCAGCAGTTCAGGCCGTACCTACGAGCAGTACTTC	CASSSGRTYEQYF	TRBV27	-	TRBJ2-7	-
TGTGCCACCAGCAGAGATCCCCCCATCGGGACTACCCTCTACAATGAGCAGTTCTTC	CATSRDPPIGTTLYNEQFF	TRBV15	-	TRBJ2-1	TRBD2
TGTGCCAGCAGTTACTCGGCAGGGTCCTACGAGCAGTACTTC	CASSYSAGSYEQYF	TRBV6-6	-	TRBJ2-7	-
TGTGCCAGCAGCCAATCGACTCCACCAACAGGCGAGCAGTACTTC	CASSQSTPPTGEQYF	TRBV4-2	few	TRBJ2-7	-
TGTGCCAGCAGCTACAGGGACAGGGGAGGCACTGAAGCTTTCTTT	CASSYRDRGGTEAFF	TRBV7-9	once	TRBJ1-1	TRBD1
TGTGCCAGCAGTTTTGGGACAGACTATGGCTACACCTTC	CASSFGTDYGYTF	TRBV27	-	TRBJ1-2	TRBD1
TGTGCCAGCAGTTCAGTTTCTAGCAATCAGCCCCAGCATTTT	CASSSVSSNQPQHF	TRBV7-9	once	TRBJ1-5	-
TGTGCCAGCAGCGTAGCGGCTAGCGAGGAGACCCAGTACTTC	CASSVAASEETQYF	TRBV9	-	TRBJ2-5	-
TGTGCCAGCAGCTTAACCGGGACAGATCATGAAGCTTTCTTT	CASSLTGTDHEAFF	TRBV7-8	-	TRBJ1-1	TRBD1
TGCGCCAGCAGCTCCCTTGGGCAGGGGGCGAGCGAGCAGTACTTC	CASSSLGQGASEQYF	TRBV5-1	-	TRBJ2-7	TRBD1
TGTGCCAGCAGCTTAGGACAGGGGGCCGGCTACACCTTC	CASSLGQGAGYTF	TRBV13	-	TRBJ1-2	TRBD1
TGTGCCAGCAGCTTAGTCTCCGGGATAAAGCAGTCGGATGAGCAGTTCTTC	CASSLVSGIKQSDEQFF	TRBV7-6	-	TRBJ2-1	-
TGTGCCAGCAGCTTAGGGTTGGGTAACAGGGTTAACTATGGCTACACCTTC	CASSLGLGNRVNYGYTF	TRBV13	-	TRBJ1-2	-
TGTGCCAGCAGTTTATTGGCAGGCAACAATCAGCCCCAGCATTTT	CASSLLAGNNQPQHF	TRBV27	few	TRBJ1-5	-
TGCGCCAGCAGCCAAGAGTCGGGAGGCTATGGCTACACCTTC	CASSQESGGYGYTF	TRBV4-1	-	TRBJ1-2	-
TGTGCCAGCAGCTCGAGCGGGGGATGGGGGGAGACCCAGTACTTC	CASSSSGGWGETQYF	TRBV9	-	TRBJ2-5	TRBD2
TGCGCCAGCAGCGCTTCACCGGGACAGGGCGCCTACGAGCAGTACTTC	CASSASPGQGAYEQYF	TRBV5-1	-	TRBJ2-7	TRBD1